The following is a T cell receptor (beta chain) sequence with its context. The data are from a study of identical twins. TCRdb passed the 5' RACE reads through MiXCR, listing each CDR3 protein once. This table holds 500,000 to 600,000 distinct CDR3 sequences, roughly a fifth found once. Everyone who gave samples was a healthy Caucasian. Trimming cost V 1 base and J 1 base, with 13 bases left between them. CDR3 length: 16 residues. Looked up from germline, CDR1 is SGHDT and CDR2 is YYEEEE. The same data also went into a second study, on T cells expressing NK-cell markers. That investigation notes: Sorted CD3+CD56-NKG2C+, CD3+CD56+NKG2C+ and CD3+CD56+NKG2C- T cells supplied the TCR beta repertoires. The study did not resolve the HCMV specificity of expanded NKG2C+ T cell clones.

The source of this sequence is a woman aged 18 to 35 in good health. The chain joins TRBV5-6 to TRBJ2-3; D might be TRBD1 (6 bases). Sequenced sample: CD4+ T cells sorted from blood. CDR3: CASSLTIYRGTDTQYF. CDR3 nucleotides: TGTGCCAGCAGCTTGACCATCTACAGGGGCACAGATACGCAGTATTTT.